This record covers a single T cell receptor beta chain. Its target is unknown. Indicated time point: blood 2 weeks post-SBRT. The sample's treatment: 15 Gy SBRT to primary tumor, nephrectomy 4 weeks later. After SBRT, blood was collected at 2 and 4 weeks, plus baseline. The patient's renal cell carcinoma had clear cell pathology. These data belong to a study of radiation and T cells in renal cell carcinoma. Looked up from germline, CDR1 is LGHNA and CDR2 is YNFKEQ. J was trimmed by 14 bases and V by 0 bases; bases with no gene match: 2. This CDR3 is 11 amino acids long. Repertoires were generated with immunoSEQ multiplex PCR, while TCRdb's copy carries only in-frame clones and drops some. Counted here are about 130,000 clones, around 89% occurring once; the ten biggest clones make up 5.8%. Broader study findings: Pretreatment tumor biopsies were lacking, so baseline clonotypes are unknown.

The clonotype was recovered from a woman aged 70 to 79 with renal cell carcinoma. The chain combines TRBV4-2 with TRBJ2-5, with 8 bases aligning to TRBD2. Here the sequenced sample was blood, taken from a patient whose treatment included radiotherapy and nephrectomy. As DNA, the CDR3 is TGTGCCAGCAGCCAAGAAGCGGGGGTTTACTTC. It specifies CASSQEAGVYF.